The present entry profiles one T cell receptor (beta chain) with its context. The antigen remains undetermined. This sample is drawn from a study of cytomegalovirus exposure and HLA in healthy donors. Findings and caveats of the study: Among the most significant clusters, several appeared linked to common viral pathogens in a later analysis. Equally common other TCR beta chains were less clonally expanded than HLA-associated ones, a later analysis found.

PCR primers comprised 60 Vbeta and 13 Jbeta primers. TCRdb keeps only in-frame clones here, not all; method: immunoSEQ multiplex PCR. Of about 110,000 clones in the sample, 75% are singletons; the top ten hold approximately 2.4%. The CDR3 contains 16 residues. The J segment lost 0 bases and the V segment lost 2 bases, leaving 4 bases of the junction unmatched. Germline-derived CDR1 and CDR2 are MNHEY and SVGAGI. What was sequenced was PBMCs. This chain uses TRBV6-5 with TRBJ2-1, with TRBD1 identical over 7 bases. This clonotype was sampled from a man in his forties in good health and CMV-seronegative. CDR3 region: CASSYQRTGSYNEQFF. Written as DNA, the CDR3 is TGTGCCAGCAGTTACCAGCGGACAGGCTCCTACAATGAGCAGTTCTTC.